This record concerns one T cell receptor (beta chain) sequence. The identical CDR3 is also encoded by other nucleotide sequences in the sample. Followed longitudinally, the Seattle patients had been enrolled during active infection. Repertoires were generated with immunoSEQ multiplex PCR, while TCRdb's copy carries only in-frame clones and drops some. The table includes 430,000 or so clones, roughly 89% detected once. This sample is part of a study of blood T cell repertoires in COVID-19. In the study overall: Nucleic acid was either cDNA or gDNA, and it came from T cells, B-cell-depleted T cells, or PBMCs.

The ends lost 3 bases at V and 1 base at J; junction bases unmatched: 3. Per germline, CDR1 MGHRA and CDR2 YSYEKL. There are 16 residues in the CDR3. Specimen: peripheral blood. This TCR was sampled from a man aged 18 to 30 with COVID-19, enrolled during active disease. The V call is TRBV4-1, the J call TRBJ2-3, with 11 nucleotides matching TRBD2. The CDR3 sequence is CASSQPGLAGTDTQYF. The CDR3 DNA reads TGCGCCAGCAGCCAGCCGGGACTAGCGGGCACAGATACGCAGTATTTT.